The 10 T cell receptor beta chains presented below share a single source sample, sequenced in a study of a mutant IDH1 vaccine in newly diagnosed glioma (dated by TCRdb to the early 2020s). Their antigen targets remain unknown. The intended sense of this specimen's time point label: week 5, during vaccination. Every vaccine dose consisted of 300 ug of a 20-mer mutant IDH1 peptide in Montanide, administered subcutaneously together with topical imiquimod. The protocol used for the library was the immunoSEQ multiplex PCR assay. Entries here come from immuneACCESS through TCRdb and include only in-frame sequences with V and J called. Some clones fail to appear in such tables; in the studies checked, an unresolved V gene covers under half of the shortfall, and the cause of the remainder is unknown. A total of more than 55,000 clones appear in this sample, around 82% of them only once. Over 3% of the sample rests with the top ten.

Source: PBMCs, taken from a glioma patient whose treatment included an IDH1 peptide vaccine. Receptors were obtained from a young woman with glioma. Some clones in this sample may be carry-over from other donors' samples.

The genes are TRBV27 and TRBJ2-7, with D perhaps matching TRBD1 (6 bases). The germline gives CDR1 MNHEY, CDR2 SMNVEV (reference sequence). The CDR3 is 14 amino acids. The V and J ends lost 4 bases and 0 bases respectively, with 10 bases between them. The CDR3 protein is CASSSLDSSYEQYF. The CDR3 DNA reads TGTGCCAGCAGTTCCTTGGACAGCTCCTACGAGCAGTACTTC.

The V gene is TRBV7-9, the J gene TRBJ2-7; TRBD1 might be the D (6 bases). The CDR3 contains 12 residues. Germline lookup yields CDR1 SEHNR and CDR2 FQNEAQ (reference sequence). Trimming cost V 7 bases and J 1 base, with 8 bases left between them. CDR3 coding DNA: TGTGCCAGCAACAGGGATTCCTACGAGCAGTACTTC. This gives the protein CASNRDSYEQYF. Combining the CDR3 with reference TRBV7-9 and TRBJ2-7 gives the whole variable domain DTGVSQNPRHKITKRGQNVTFRCDPISEHNRLYWYRQTLGQGPEFLTYFQNEAQLEKSRLLSDRFSAERPKGSFSTLEIQRTEQGDSAMYLCASNRDSYEQYFGPGTRLTVT.

The genes are TRBV5-6 and TRBJ2-5; D gene unclear. The CDR3 runs 16 residues. V dropped 3 bases and J dropped 5 bases, with 20 bases sitting between them. Germline V gives CDR1 SGHDT, CDR2 YYEEEE. The CDR3 reads CASSWAGASQVETQYF. The CDR3 DNA sequence: TGTGCCAGCAGCTGGGCAGGAGCTAGTCAGGTTGAGACCCAGTACTTC.

The V gene is TRBV25-1, the J gene TRBJ2-5, with 11 bases fitting TRBD2. CDR3 length equals 15 residues. Germline CDR1 is MGHDK and CDR2 is SYGVNS. V gave up 6 bases and J gave up 5 bases; unmatched junction bases: 8. The CDR3: CASSPLAGGRETQYF. CDR3 coding DNA: TGTGCCAGCAGCCCTTTAGCGGGGGGGCGGGAGACCCAGTACTTC.

This clone was counted a few times. The DNA for the CDR3 is TGTGCCAGCAGCATATCACAGGGGGCTGAAGCTTTCTTT. Translated, it gives CASSISQGAEAFF. J is TRBJ1-1 and V is TRBV7-9; 8 nucleotides line up with TRBD1. CDR1 SEHNR and CDR2 FQNEAQ come from the germline V gene (reference sequence). The CDR3 covers 13 residues. The junction had 5 bases not matched to a gene; V was cut back by 5 bases and J by 6 bases.

The chain recombines TRBV5-6 with TRBJ2-7; the D gene is possibly TRBD1 (5 bases). Trimming stripped 2 bases from V and 0 bases from J, with 9 bases between. Germline V gene lookup returns CDR1 SGHDT and CDR2 YYEEEE. The CDR3 runs 14 residues. CDR3 residues: CASSLGQGSYEQYF. The CDR3 DNA is TGTGCCAGCAGCTTAGGGCAGGGCTCCTACGAGCAGTACTTC.

Written as DNA, the CDR3 is TGTGCCAGCAGTTTCGAACGGGACAGGGAGGACACTGAAGCTTTCTTT. Translated: CASSFERDREDTEAFF. The chain combines TRBV27 with TRBJ1-1; 9 positions agree with TRBD1. V was clipped by 3 bases and J by 3 bases; unmatched bases: 8. This CDR3 has 16 residues. Germline V lookup: CDR1 MNHEY, CDR2 SMNVEV (reference sequence).

The rearrangement links TRBV11-2 to TRBJ2-3; a possible D gene is TRBD1 (5 bases). The CDR3 covers 13 residues. Germline V gene sequence: CDR1 SGHAT, CDR2 FQNNGV. With 0 bases removed from V and 6 bases from J, the gap between germline ends came to 7 bases. CDR3: CASSLDPGDTQYF. In DNA, the CDR3 is TGTGCCAGCAGCTTAGATCCAGGGGATACGCAGTATTTT.

The chain joins TRBV5-1 to TRBJ1-2; TRBD1 is a possible D gene (5 bases). The CDR3 runs 14 residues. V was pared by 7 bases and J by 0 bases, with 13 bases between. The germline gives CDR1 SGHRS, CDR2 YFSETQ. CDR3 region: CASSQGIANYGYTF. The DNA of the CDR3 is TGCGCCAGCTCCCAGGGTATCGCTAACTATGGCTACACCTTC. The variable domain in full, completed from reference TRBV5-1 and TRBJ1-2, reads KAGVTQTPRYLIKTRGQQVTLSCSPISGHRSVSWYQQTPGQGLQFLFEYFSETQRNKGNFPGRFSGRQFSNSRSEMNVSTLELGDSALYLCASSQGIANYGYTFGSGTRLTVV.

The chain couples TRBV7-9 to TRBJ2-3; no definite D call. Germline V gene lookup returns CDR1 SEHNR and CDR2 FQNEAQ (reference sequence). Trimming cost V 7 bases and J 11 bases, with 19 bases left between them. The CDR3 is 13 amino acids. The CDR3 loop reads CASTRKSPSEQYF. The CDR3 region has the DNA TGTGCCAGCACCCGGAAGTCTCCAAGTGAGCAGTATTTT.